These T cell receptor beta chains were read from a single sample in a study of control samples from healthy donors and cancer patients. Measured with immunoSEQ multiplex PCR; TCRdb has only the in-frame clones, and not every one. The sample lists about 80,000 clones; roughly 86% were seen once. The sequencing input was blood. The receptors shown here come from a man aged 50 to 59 in good health. Each CDR3 is given with its conserved first and last residue. D genes are given only for firm matches. Only part of the rows carry a size: once, few, many, or a class if the clone is expanded.

D gene,V gene,clone size,J gene,CDR3 DNA,CDR3 protein
-,TRBV5-1,-,TRBJ1-1,TGCGCCAGCAGCTTCGGACCTAACACTGAAGCTTTCTTT,CASSFGPNTEAFF
-,TRBV19,-,TRBJ2-2,TGTGCCAGTAGGAGGAGCGGGGAGCTGTTTTTT,CASRRSGELFF
-,TRBV7-2,-,TRBJ2-2,TGTGCCAGCAGCGTCCAGGGTCTTCTTCTCGGGGAGCTGTTTTTT,CASSVQGLLLGELFF
-,TRBV5-1,-,TRBJ2-6,TGCGCCAGCAGCCGGGACCTTAGCTCTGGGGCCAACGTCCTGACTTTC,CASSRDLSSGANVLTF
-,TRBV9,once,TRBJ1-1,TGTGCCAGCAGCGTAGGGGGGCCGAACACTGAAGCTTTCTTT,CASSVGGPNTEAFF
TRBD1,TRBV2,-,TRBJ2-7,TGTGCCAGCACTTTGACAGGGGGCTACGAGCAGTACTTC,CASTLTGGYEQYF
-,TRBV5-1,-,TRBJ1-2,TGCGCCAGCAGCTTGGATGGCAGCTATGGCTACACCTTC,CASSLDGSYGYTF
-,TRBV21-1,-,TRBJ2-2,TGTGCCAGCAGCAAAGCGCTTACAGGGGAGAACACCGGGGAGCTGTTTTTT,CASSKALTGENTGELFF
TRBD1,TRBV6-5,-,TRBJ2-7,TGTGCCAGCAGCCAGACAGGGAACTCCTACGAGCAGTACTTC,CASSQTGNSYEQYF
-,TRBV5-6,-,TRBJ1-2,TGTGCCAGCAGCGGGGACGATGGTAACTATGGCTACACCTTC,CASSGDDGNYGYTF
-,TRBV9,-,TRBJ2-5,TGTGCCAGCAGCGGGGGAATACAAGAGACCCAGTACTTC,CASSGGIQETQYF
TRBD2,TRBV10-3,-,TRBJ2-1,TGTGCCATCACCGTAGGCGGGGGGGCCCTCAATGAGCAGTTCTTC,CAITVGGGALNEQFF
TRBD2,TRBV7-2,-,TRBJ2-7,TGTGCCAGCAGCAAAGGACTAGCGGGGAAGAGCGAGCAGTACTTC,CASSKGLAGKSEQYF
TRBD1,TRBV6-5,-,TRBJ2-1,TGTGCCAGCAGTTCCCTACAGGGGGCGGGAAATGAGCAGTTCTTC,CASSSLQGAGNEQFF
-,TRBV18,-,TRBJ2-3,TGTGCCAGCTCATCACGGACACTCACAGATACGCAGTATTTT,CASSSRTLTDTQYF
TRBD2,TRBV11-3,-,TRBJ2-2,TGTGCCTCCTCGGGACTAGCGGGGCTACCGAACACCGGGGAGCTGTTTTTT,CASSGLAGLPNTGELFF
-,TRBV7-9,-,TRBJ2-1,TGTGCCAGCAGCACAAGGGGGGCGGGGTTGGATGAGCAGTTCTTC,CASSTRGAGLDEQFF
TRBD1,TRBV4-1,-,TRBJ1-1,TGCGCCAGCAGCCAAGCAGGGGGCCTCTTGAACACTGAAGCTTTCTTT,CASSQAGGLLNTEAFF
-,TRBV9,-,TRBJ1-2,TGTGCCAGCAGCAGAGAGGATCAGGGGAGGGCTTATGGCTACACCTTC,CASSREDQGRAYGYTF
-,TRBV20-1,-,TRBJ2-1,TGCAGTGCTACCAGGTGGGATGAGCAGTTCTTC,CSATRWDEQFF
-,TRBV2,-,TRBJ1-2,TGTGCCATCTTAGACAGGAGCGCGGGGGGCTATGGCTACACCTTC,CAILDRSAGGYGYTF
TRBD1,TRBV9,-,TRBJ2-7,TGTGCCAGCAGCGTAGCTGACAGGGGCGAGCAGTACTTC,CASSVADRGEQYF
-,TRBV25-1,-,TRBJ1-6,TGTGCCAGCAGTGAAAATCTCCCATTTAATTCACCCCTCCACTTT,CASSENLPFNSPLHF
-,TRBV15,-,TRBJ1-1,TGTGCCACCAGCATAAGGGGGAACACTGAAGCTTTCTTT,CATSIRGNTEAFF
-,TRBV6-4,-,TRBJ1-3,TGTGCCAGCAGTGAGGGACCGCTGCCTGGAAACACCATATATTTT,CASSEGPLPGNTIYF
TRBD1,TRBV2,few,TRBJ1-1,TGTGCCAGCCAGGGGGCGGTTGAAGCTTTCTTT,CASQGAVEAFF
-,TRBV5-1,-,TRBJ2-1,TGCGCCAGCAGCAGGCCGGGGGGCCTCAATGAGCAGTTCTTC,CASSRPGGLNEQFF
-,TRBV5-1,-,TRBJ2-5,TGCGCCAGCAGCTGGAACCAAGAGACCCAGTACTTC,CASSWNQETQYF
-,TRBV27,-,TRBJ1-5,TGTGCCAGCAGTTTTGGGGTCAGGCAGCCCCAGCATTTT,CASSFGVRQPQHF
TRBD2,TRBV7-9,-,TRBJ2-3,TGTGCCAGCAGCCCCAGCGGGAACACAGATACGCAGTATTTT,CASSPSGNTDTQYF
-,TRBV7-9,-,TRBJ1-6,TGTGCCAGCAGCCTCCGGGATTCACCCCTCCACTTT,CASSLRDSPLHF
TRBD1,TRBV11-1,-,TRBJ2-1,TGTGCCAGCAGCTCGACAGGGCATGAGCAGTTCTTC,CASSSTGHEQFF
-,TRBV7-9,few,TRBJ1-5,TGTGCCAGCAGCTCCCGGGACACCACTAGGTTCGGGCCCCAGCATTTT,CASSSRDTTRFGPQHF
-,TRBV5-1,once,TRBJ2-3,TGCGCCAGCAGCTTGGGATTAGGCAGGGGTTCAGATACGCAGTATTTT,CASSLGLGRGSDTQYF
-,TRBV5-5,-,TRBJ2-2,TGTGCCAGCCTCTCTCCCCGTAGGCCGAGCGGGCCCTCGAACACCGGGGAGCTGTTTTTT,CASLSPRRPSGPSNTGELFF
-,TRBV2,-,TRBJ1-4,TGTGCCAGCAGTGAAGCGCTCGGACAGCCACGTAGCCCAGGAGGAAAACTGTTTTTT,CASSEALGQPRSPGGKLFF
TRBD1,TRBV7-6,-,TRBJ2-1,TGTGCCAGCAGCGAGCCGGGACAGGGTGGGGGTGAGCAGTTCTTC,CASSEPGQGGGEQFF
TRBD2,TRBV5-1,-,TRBJ2-1,TGCGCCCCCAGCTGGGACGGCGGGGGGGCCTTCAATGAGCAGTTCTTC,CAPSWDGGGAFNEQFF
TRBD1,TRBV30,-,TRBJ2-5,TGTGCCTGGAGTCCACTTGGACAGGGGGGGGAGACCCAGTACTTC,CAWSPLGQGGETQYF
-,TRBV12-3/TRBV12-4,-,TRBJ1-6,TGTGCCAGCAGTTTCGAGAGGAATTCACCCCTCCACTTT,CASSFERNSPLHF
TRBD2,TRBV6-5,-,TRBJ2-1,TGTGCCAGCACCAGACTAGCGGGGGACAATGAGCAGTTCTTC,CASTRLAGDNEQFF
-,TRBV6-5,-,TRBJ1-2,TGTGCCAGTCAGATTTCGCTAAACTATGGCTACACCTTC,CASQISLNYGYTF
TRBD1,TRBV3-1/TRBV3-2,-,TRBJ2-1,TGTGCCAGCAGCCCTACCTACAGGGGGACAGGTAGAAATGAGCAGTTCTTC,CASSPTYRGTGRNEQFF
-,TRBV19,-,TRBJ2-6,TGTGCCAGTAGTATAAGTTTGGGTGCTGGGGCCAACGTCCTGACTTTC,CASSISLGAGANVLTF
-,TRBV11-2,-,TRBJ1-5,TGTGCCAGCAGCTTAGGGATGGGAAATCAGCCCCAGCATTTT,CASSLGMGNQPQHF
TRBD2,TRBV5-4,-,TRBJ2-1,TGTGCCAGCAGCTTGGGGACTAGCGGGGGGGAGAATGAGCAGTTCTTC,CASSLGTSGGENEQFF
-,TRBV2,-,TRBJ1-5,TGTGCCAGTAAAGACCGCGGCAATCAGCCCCAGCATTTT,CASKDRGNQPQHF
-,TRBV6-5,-,TRBJ1-1,TGTGCCAGCAAGGGGGGGCGGGAATCCTTCACTGAAGCTTTCTTT,CASKGGRESFTEAFF